A single sample is the source of the 19 T cell receptor beta chains below, sequenced in a study of T cells in Graves' hyperthyroidism and ophthalmopathy. Using RNA transcripts as the source, TCR beta CDR3 regions were amplified. First-round RT-PCR targeting the TCR CDR3 was performed with the HTBI primer set. TCRdb reanalysed the multiplex PCR reads using MiXCR and keeps one entry per CDR3 protein. The table includes more than 500,000 distinct CDR3 sequences, 15% to 20% detected once. The sample comprised blood. These receptors originate from a woman in her twenties or thirties with Graves' ophthalmopathy.

The sample holds many counts of this clonotype. The CDR3 protein is CASSLSGRVNTGELFF. The CDR3 nucleotides read TGCGCCAGCAGCTTGTCAGGCAGGGTGAACACCGGGGAGCTGTTTTTT. The genes are TRBV5-1 and TRBJ2-2, with D possibly being TRBD1 (5 bases). Germline V gene sequence: CDR1 SGHRS, CDR2 YFSETQ. The CDR3 spans 16 residues. V was clipped by 1 base and J by 1 base, with 11 bases between them.

The sample holds a few counts of this clonotype. The chain combines TRBV12-3 or TRBV12-4 with TRBJ2-3; weak D call: TRBD2 (6 bases). The V gene lost 6 bases and the J gene lost 0 bases, with 13 bases spanning the gap. This CDR3 contains 15 residues. The chain's CDR3 is CASRALAESTDTQYF. The DNA of the CDR3 is TGTGCCAGCAGGGCCTTAGCGGAAAGCACAGATACGCAGTATTTT.

In its sample, this clonotype was seen many times. V is TRBV11-2 and J is TRBJ1-5, with a weak D call TRBD1 (5 bases). Trimming pared 4 bases from V and 7 bases from J, leaving 8 bases between. The CDR3 totals 12 residues. CDR1 and CDR2 (germline): SGHAT, FQNNGV. The CDR3 region is CASSWGTQPQHF. CDR3 DNA: TGTGCCAGCAGCTGGGGCACCCAGCCCCAGCATTTT.

This clonotype came up many times. The V call is TRBV5-1, the J call TRBJ1-1; the D is unclear. The germline V gene has CDR1 SGHRS and CDR2 YFSETQ. The CDR3 extends over 14 amino acids. V lost 1 base to trimming and J lost 0 bases, with 7 bases between them. The CDR3 spells CASSLWQVNTEAFF. For the CDR3, the DNA is TGCGCCAGCAGCTTGTGGCAGGTGAACACTGAAGCTTTCTTT.

The chain combines TRBV7-9 with TRBJ2-1, with 10 bases aligning to TRBD2. This CDR3 contains 16 residues. Germline trimming cut 3 bases from V and 9 bases from J; bases unmatched to any gene: 11. The V gene's germline CDR1 is SEHNR and CDR2 FQNEAQ (reference sequence). CDR3 in DNA: TGTGCCAGCAGCTTGCCAGCGGGAGGGAAGGTTTCTGAGCAGTTCTTC. Its translation: CASSLPAGGKVSEQFF.

V is TRBV5-1 and J is TRBJ2-1, with TRBD2 matching 10 bases. With V trimmed by 2 bases and J by 4 bases, 12 bases remained unmatched. The CDR3 runs 18 residues. Germline lookup yields CDR1 SGHRS and CDR2 YFSETQ. The chain's CDR3 is CASSLILSGLASYNEQFF. The CDR3 bases are TGCGCCAGCAGCTTAATCCTCTCGGGACTAGCGAGTTACAATGAGCAGTTCTTC.

This clonotype occurred many times. V usage is TRBV7-9 and J usage is TRBJ2-5, with unresolved D. Trimming shortened V by 1 base and J by 5 bases, and 8 bases separated the two germline ends. This CDR3 region has 13 residues. Germline loops: CDR1 SEHNR, CDR2 FQNEAQ (reference sequence). CDR3 sequence (DNA): TGTGCCAGCAGCTTAGGTTGGCAGGAGACCCAGTACTTC. Translating gives CASSLGWQETQYF. Looking up the rest from reference TRBV7-9 and TRBJ2-5 gives the full variable domain: DTGVSQNPRHKITKRGQNVTFRCDPISEHNRLYWYRQTLGQGPEFLTYFQNEAQLEKSRLLSDRFSAERPKGSFSTLEIQRTEQGDSAMYLCASSLGWQETQYFGPGTRLLVL.

The table lists this clonotype with a few counts. The rearrangement links TRBV24-1 to TRBJ2-3; TRBD1 matches 11 bases. Germline V lookup: CDR1 KGHDR, CDR2 SFDVKD. V dropped 4 bases and J dropped 7; count of bases not matched to a gene: 6. This CDR3 is 15 amino acids long. Written as DNA, the CDR3 is TGTGCCACCAGTGACCCCGGACAGGGGGCTAATACGCAGTATTTT. Translated: CATSDPGQGANTQYF.

This clonotype was counted ten times or more. For the CDR3, the DNA is TGTGCCAGCTCACGTCCCAACCCGAGCACCGGGGAGCTGTTTTTT. Translation: CASSRPNPSTGELFF. The chain combines TRBV18 with TRBJ2-2; D not resolved. The germline gives CDR1 KGHSH, CDR2 LQKENI. This CDR3 has 15 residues. Trimming removed 4 bases from V and 4 bases from J, with 13 bases in between.

The chain carries TRBV10-3 and TRBJ1-2; 7 nucleotides line up with TRBD1. Trimming took 4 bases from V and 6 from J; bases not matched to a gene: 11. Looked up from germline, CDR1 is ENHRY and CDR2 is SYGVKD. The CDR3 extends over 15 amino acids. The CDR3 loop reads CAISGSGGIRNGYTF. CDR3 nucleotide sequence: TGTGCCATCAGTGGGTCAGGGGGTATCAGAAATGGCTACACCTTC.

This clonotype showed up many times. This chain uses TRBV20-1 with TRBJ2-1, with 12 bases that match TRBD2. V lost 4 bases to trimming and J lost 5 bases; unmatched junction nucleotides: 3. The CDR3 is made up of 14 amino acids. Germline CDR1 is DFQATT and CDR2 is SNEGSKA (reference sequence). The CDR3 region is CSATGLAGNNEQFF. CDR3 bases: TGCAGTGCTACTGGACTAGCGGGAAACAATGAGCAGTTCTTC.

Many counts were recorded for this clonotype. The chain joins TRBV7-2 to TRBJ2-2; 7 bases agree with TRBD1. V shed 2 bases and J 8 bases; nucleotides not matched to a gene: 2. This CDR3 spans 13 amino acids. CDR1 and CDR2 (germline): SGHTA, FQGNSA. CDR3 sequence reads: CASSLLGQGELFF. The CDR3 nucleotides are TGTGCCAGCAGCTTACTGGGACAGGGGGAGCTGTTTTTT.

This sequence joins TRBV6-2 or TRBV6-3 and TRBJ2-4; the match to TRBD1 covers 9 bases. This CDR3 region has 18 residues. The trim removed 6 bases at V and 0 bases at J, leaving 12 bases unmatched. Germline CDR1 MNHEY, CDR2 SVGEGT. CDR3 amino acids: CASRSPGQGQLAKNIQYF. The CDR3 DNA sequence: TGTGCCAGCAGGTCTCCGGGACAGGGCCAACTAGCCAAAAACATTCAGTACTTC.

This clonotype appeared many times. J is TRBJ1-2 and V is TRBV18; 7 positions agree with TRBD1. The V gene end was trimmed by 8 bases and the J gene end by 3 bases; junction bases not matched to a gene: 9. The length of the CDR3 is 14 residues. Germline lookup yields CDR1 KGHSH and CDR2 LQKENI. The CDR3 DNA sequence: TGTGCCAGCACGTTGGGACAGATAGACTATGGCTACACCTTC. The encoded protein is CASTLGQIDYGYTF.

The gene calls are TRBV15 and TRBJ2-5; 9 bases are shared with TRBD2. Losses at the gene ends were 1 base for V and 5 bases for J; bases not matched to a gene: 8. CDR1 and CDR2 (germline): LNHNV, YYDKDF (reference sequence). The CDR3 is 16 amino acids. The CDR3 spells CATSRVGTSMWETQYF. CDR3 coding DNA: TGTGCCACCAGCAGAGTCGGGACTAGCATGTGGGAGACCCAGTACTTC.

This clonotype was counted at least ten times. The rearrangement links TRBV28 to TRBJ2-7; 12 nucleotides line up with TRBD2. This CDR3 region has 18 residues. The germline gives CDR1 MDHEN, CDR2 SYDVKM. V gave up 2 bases and J gave up 5 bases; unmatched junction bases: 13. CDR3 protein: CASSLRDLRLAGDHEQYF. In DNA, the CDR3 is TGTGCCAGCAGTTTAAGGGATCTACGACTAGCGGGAGACCACGAGCAGTACTTC. Looking up the rest from reference TRBV28 and TRBJ2-7 gives the full variable domain: DVKVTQSSRYLVKRTGEKVFLECVQDMDHENMFWYRQDPGLGLRLIYFSYDVKMKEKGDIPEGYSVSREKKERFSLILESASTNQTSMYLCASSLRDLRLAGDHEQYFGPGTRLTVT.

This clonotype was seen many times. The chain joins TRBV5-1 to TRBJ2-1, with no clear D. Per germline, CDR1 SGHRS and CDR2 YFSETQ. This CDR3 is built from 15 residues. V lost 3 bases to trimming and J lost 0 bases, with 10 bases between them. This CDR3 reads CASSSSASSYNEQFF. The CDR3, as DNA: TGCGCCAGCAGCTCGAGCGCGAGCTCCTACAATGAGCAGTTCTTC.

This clonotype was found many times. The chain links TRBV7-2 to TRBJ2-7; maybe TRBD1 (6 bases). The CDR3 runs 18 residues. Germline V CDR1 and CDR2: SGHTA, FQGNSA. The germline V and J ends were trimmed by 4 bases and 7 bases, with 29 bases remaining between them. The DNA of the CDR3 is TGTGCCAGCAGCTGGACCGCCAGCAGGGGAACTAGGGTAATTGAGCAGTACTTC. Protein: CASSWTASRGTRVIEQYF.

This clonotype was seen repeatedly, ten times or more. The chain recombines TRBV7-9 with TRBJ2-3; TRBD1 matches 7 bases. V lost 5 bases to trimming and J lost 4 bases; unmatched junction nucleotides: 6. The germline V gene encodes CDR1 SEHNR and CDR2 FQNEAQ (reference sequence). CDR3 length: 14 amino acids. This CDR3 reads CASSPTGVADTQYF. CDR3 sequence (DNA): TGTGCCAGCAGCCCAACAGGGGTAGCAGATACGCAGTATTTT.